A single sample gave rise to the 5 T cell receptor beta chains below, sequenced in a study of OX40 agonist ivuxolimab in advanced cancers. Libraries were built with the immunoSEQ multiplex PCR assay. The table comes from immuneACCESS by way of TCRdb, which keeps in-frame sequences with V and J called. Part of the clones is missing from these tables; in studies checked, under half for an unresolved V gene and the rest for unknown reasons. This sample lists about 60,000 clones; around 82% were detected once. Roughly 1% of the sample is in the top ten clones. The sequencing used CD4+ or CD8+ T cells sorted from blood, collected in a trial of the OX40 agonist ivuxolimab. All receptors come from an adult with an advanced solid tumor such as melanoma, head and neck, liver or kidney cancer.

J is TRBJ2-7 and V is TRBV7-2; 8 bases fit TRBD2. The V gene end was trimmed by 8 bases and the J gene end by 5 bases; junction bases not matched to a gene: 11. The germline V gene has CDR1 SGHTA and CDR2 FQGNSA. CDR3 length: 14 amino acids. This CDR3 is CASHGIFSGDEQYF. CDR3 coding DNA: TGTGCCAGCCATGGTATATTTAGCGGGGACGAGCAGTACTTC.

The CDR3 region has the DNA TGCGCCAGCAGCCAAAGACTAGCGGACGAGCAGTACTTC. It is translated as CASSQRLADEQYF. J is TRBJ2-7 and V is TRBV4-1; 9 bases align to TRBD2. Trimming took 2 bases from V and 5 from J; bases not matched to a gene: 1. Germline values: CDR1 MGHRA, CDR2 YSYEKL. The CDR3 is 13 amino acids.

The chain combines TRBV30 with TRBJ1-1; D not resolved. The CDR3 is 11 amino acids. CDR1 is GTSNPN and CDR2 is SVGIG in the germline V gene (reference sequence). Trimming cost V 2 bases and J 4 bases, with 5 bases left between them. The CDR3 DNA reads TGTGCCTGGAGTAGAACCACTGAAGCTTTCTTT. Its translation is CAWSRTTEAFF. Variable domain in full (rest from reference TRBV30 and TRBJ1-1): SQTIHQWPATLVQPVGSPLSLECTVEGTSNPNLYWYRQAAGRGLQLLFYSVGIGQISSEVPQNLSASRPQDRQFILSSKKLLLSDSGFYLCAWSRTTEAFFGQGTRLTVV.

This clone showed up just once. This chain joins TRBV6-4 and TRBJ2-7; 9 bases are shared with TRBD1. Germline V CDR1 and CDR2: MRHNA, SNTAGT. V gave up 5 bases and J gave up 6 bases; unmatched junction bases: 11. This CDR3 region has 15 residues. In DNA form, the CDR3 reads TGTGCCAGCAGTCCCGGGACAGGGATTAGAGGCGAGCAGTACTTC. This encodes CASSPGTGIRGEQYF.

The DNA for the CDR3 is TGTGCCAGCAGTTTCCTCTCAAACAATGAGCAGTTCTTC. Protein product: CASSFLSNNEQFF. J is TRBJ2-1 and V is TRBV2; D is unresolved. From germline, CDR1 is SNHLY and CDR2 FYNNEI. The CDR3 is 13 residues long. With 5 bases removed from V and 5 bases from J, the gap between germline ends came to 10 bases. Full variable domain (rest looked up from reference TRBV2 and TRBJ2-1): EPEVTQTPSHQVTQMGQEVILRCVPISNHLYFYWYRQILGQKVEFLVSFYNNEISEKSEIFDDQFSVERPDGSNFTLKIRSTKLEDSAMYFCASSFLSNNEQFFGPGTRLTVL.